The source of this T cell receptor beta chain is a study of vaccination and CD4 T cells after COVID-19. This CDR3 contains 16 residues. With 6 bases clipped from V and 8 bases from J, the junction kept 15 bases outside the gene matches. As for treatment: approximately 9-day PBMC culture with coronavirus spike peptide pools or control peptides (ViraFEST assay). T cells were expanded with peptide pools, and expanded clonotypes were identified by TCR sequencing. All positive PCR tests were dated between March and December 2020, predating US Alpha, Beta and Delta variants. Notes on this clonotype: The antigen remains unidentified.

Cultured CD4+ T-cell DNA underwent Oncomine TCR Beta short-read sequencing. TCRdb re-called the PCR reads through MiXCR, storing one row per CDR3 protein. The repertoire holds 11,000 to 15,000 distinct CDR3 sequences, with under 75% as singletons. The chain couples TRBV12-3 or TRBV12-4 to TRBJ2-1; 8 positions agree with TRBD1. The sample consisted of CD4+ T cells from blood, cultured in vitro. The receptor was isolated from a human donor who had recovered from COVID-19. The CDR3 loop reads CASSDRTGPTRYEQFF. In nucleotides, the CDR3 is TGTGCCAGCAGCGATCGGACAGGGCCGACTAGATATGAGCAGTTCTTC.